This TCR beta chain comes out of a study of beta chain features in type 1 diabetes. Study-wide results and limits: Within each of all four CD4+ subsets, Type 1 diabetes patients had TCRB CDR3s that were moderately but significantly shorter.

The investigators reverse transcribed all of the isolated RNA, so they sequenced expressed TCRB transcripts. The protocol was immunoSEQ multiplex PCR, while the TCRdb copy is restricted to in-frame clones and leaves out a portion. The sample has 250,000 to 300,000 clones, approximately 15% seen once. Worth noting for this clone: Its antigen is as yet unknown.

Input material: naive CD4+ T cells from blood. This TCR came from a man aged 25 to 40 with type 1 diabetes.

The CDR3 protein is CASSFSGRNEQFF. In DNA form, the CDR3 reads TGTGCCAGCAGCTTTAGCGGGAGGAATGAGCAGTTCTTC. The chain combines TRBV7-2 with TRBJ2-1; 10 bases fit TRBD2. The germline gives CDR1 SGHTA, CDR2 FQGNSA. V dropped 3 bases and J dropped 7; count of bases not matched to a gene: 0. This CDR3 is built from 13 residues.